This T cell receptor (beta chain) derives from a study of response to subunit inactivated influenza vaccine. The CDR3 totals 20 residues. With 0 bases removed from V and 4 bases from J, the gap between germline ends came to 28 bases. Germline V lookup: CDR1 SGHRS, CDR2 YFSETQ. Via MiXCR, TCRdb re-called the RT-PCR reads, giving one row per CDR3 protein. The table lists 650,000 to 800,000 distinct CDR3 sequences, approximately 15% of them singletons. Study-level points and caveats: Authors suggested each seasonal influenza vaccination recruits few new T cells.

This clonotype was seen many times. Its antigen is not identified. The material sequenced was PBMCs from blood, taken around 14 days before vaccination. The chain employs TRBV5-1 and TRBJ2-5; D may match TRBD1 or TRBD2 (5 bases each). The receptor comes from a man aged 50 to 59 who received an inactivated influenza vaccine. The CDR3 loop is CASSLAGRTILVGEPETQYF. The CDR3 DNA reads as TGCGCCAGCAGCTTGGCGGGAAGGACAATCTTGGTCGGGGAACCAGAGACCCAGTACTTC.